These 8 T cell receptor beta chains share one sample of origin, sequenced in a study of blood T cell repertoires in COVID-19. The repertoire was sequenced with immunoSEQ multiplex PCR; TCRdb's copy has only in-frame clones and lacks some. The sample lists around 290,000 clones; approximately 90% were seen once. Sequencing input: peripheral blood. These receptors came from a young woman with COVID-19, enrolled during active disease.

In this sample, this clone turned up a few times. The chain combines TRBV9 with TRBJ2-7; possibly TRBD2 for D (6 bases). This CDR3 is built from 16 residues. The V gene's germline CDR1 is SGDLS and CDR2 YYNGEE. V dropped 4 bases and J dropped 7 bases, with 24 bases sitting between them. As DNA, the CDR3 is TGTGCCAGCAGCCCCTACGTCGGGACTGGTTCCCAAGAGCAGTACTTC. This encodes CASSPYVGTGSQEQYF.

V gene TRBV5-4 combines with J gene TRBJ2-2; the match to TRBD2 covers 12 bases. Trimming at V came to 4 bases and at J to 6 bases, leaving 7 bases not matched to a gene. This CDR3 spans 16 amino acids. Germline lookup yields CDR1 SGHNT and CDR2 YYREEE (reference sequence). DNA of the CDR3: TGTGCCAGCAGCCCCCAACTAGCGGGAGGCGCCGGGGAGCTGTTTTTT. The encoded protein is CASSPQLAGGAGELFF.

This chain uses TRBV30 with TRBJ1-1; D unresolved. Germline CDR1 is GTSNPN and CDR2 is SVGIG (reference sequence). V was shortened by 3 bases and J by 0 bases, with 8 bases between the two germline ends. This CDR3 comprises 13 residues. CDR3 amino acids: CAWRFSLNTEAFF. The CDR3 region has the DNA TGTGCCTGGAGGTTTTCTTTGAACACTGAAGCTTTCTTT.

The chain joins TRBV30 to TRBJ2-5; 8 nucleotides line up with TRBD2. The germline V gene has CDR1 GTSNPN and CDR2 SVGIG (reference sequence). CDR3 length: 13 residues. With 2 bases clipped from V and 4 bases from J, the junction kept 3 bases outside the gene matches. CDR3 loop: CAWSRGGSETQYF. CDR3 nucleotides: TGTGCCTGGAGTCGGGGGGGTTCAGAGACCCAGTACTTC.

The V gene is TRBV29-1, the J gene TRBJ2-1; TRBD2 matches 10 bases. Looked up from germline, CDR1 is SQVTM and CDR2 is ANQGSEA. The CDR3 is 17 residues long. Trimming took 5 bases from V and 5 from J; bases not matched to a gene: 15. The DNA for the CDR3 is TGCAGCGTTAGCCAAAAGCTACTAGCGGGACGAAACAATGAGCAGTTCTTC. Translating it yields CSVSQKLLAGRNNEQFF.

The DNA of the CDR3 is TGTGCCAGCAGTGCTGACAGGGGGTTTGAAAACACCATATATTTT. Amino acid sequence: CASSADRGFENTIYF. The J gene is TRBJ1-3, the V gene TRBV5-6; 9 bases fit TRBD1. CDR1 SGHDT and CDR2 YYEEEE come from the germline V gene. CDR3 length: 15 residues. With 5 bases clipped from V and 6 bases from J, the junction kept 9 bases outside the gene matches.

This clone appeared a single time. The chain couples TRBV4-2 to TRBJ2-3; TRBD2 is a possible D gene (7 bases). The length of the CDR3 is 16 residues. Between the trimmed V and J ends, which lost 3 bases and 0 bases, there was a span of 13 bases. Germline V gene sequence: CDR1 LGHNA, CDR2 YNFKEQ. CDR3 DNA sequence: TGTGCCAGCAGCCAGGAGGGGGGGAGTAGCACAGATACGCAGTATTTT. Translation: CASSQEGGSSTDTQYF.

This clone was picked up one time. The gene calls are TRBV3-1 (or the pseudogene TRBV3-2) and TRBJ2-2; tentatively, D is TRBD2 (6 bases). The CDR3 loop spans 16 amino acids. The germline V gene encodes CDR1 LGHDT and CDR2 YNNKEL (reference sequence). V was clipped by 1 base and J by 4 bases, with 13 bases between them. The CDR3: CASSQALVGGTGELFF. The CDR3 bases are TGTGCCAGCAGCCAAGCCCTCGTGGGAGGCACCGGGGAGCTGTTTTTT.